This T cell receptor beta chain was captured in a study of cytomegalovirus exposure and HLA in healthy donors. Trimming took off 6 bases at V and 2 bases at J, with 13 bases between the two ends. This CDR3 region has 14 residues. Germline CDR1 MNHNY, CDR2 SVGAGI (reference sequence). Comments on this clone: As yet, its antigen is unknown.

PCR primers comprised 60 Vbeta and 13 Jbeta primers. Using immunoSEQ multiplex PCR, the repertoire was profiled, and TCRdb retains in-frame clones only, with some absent. The repertoire has approximately 110,000 clones, over 80% of them found once; the top ten carry approximately 6.1%. Study conclusions and caveats: The study carried out a later analysis of TCR beta sequences. It associated roughly 17,000 of them with specific HLA alleles at a false discovery rate of 0.05. In a later analysis, V- and J-gene trimming of beta chains associated with a DCLRE1C missense variant, replicated independently.

Material: PBMCs. This TCR was sampled from a man aged 18 to 30 in good health and CMV-seronegative. The V call is TRBV6-6, the J call TRBJ2-5, with D tentatively TRBD1 (6 bases). This chain's CDR3 is CASSETRGQETQYF. CDR3 DNA: TGTGCCAGCAGCGAAACAAGGGGGCAAGAGACCCAGTACTTC.